These T cell receptor beta chains were read from a single sample in a study of CXCR3 chemokines and chemotherapy response in bladder cancer. TCRdb independently ran MiXCR on the PCR reads; one entry per CDR3 protein. Of fewer than 1,500 distinct CDR3 sequences listed, roughly a sixth are singletons. This sample was obtained from a patient whose treatment included neoadjuvant chemotherapy. The receptors were gathered from a human donor with bladder cancer that responded to neoadjuvant chemotherapy. The CDR3 runs from the conserved cysteine through the conserved F or W. The D gene is left open where the match is weak. Only some rows state a clone size, as once, few, many or a class for expanded clones.

d_call j_call clone_size v_call cdr3_length cdr3_nt cdr3_aa
. TRBJ1-2 medium-sized TRBV5-5 12 TGTGCCAGCAGCTATTTGGCCTATGGCTACACCTTC CASSYLAYGYTF
. TRBJ2-1 . TRBV11-3 14 TGTGCCAGCAGCCCCACGGACCGTCCGGGTGAGCAGTTCTTC CASSPTDRPGEQFF
. TRBJ2-5 large TRBV6-6 15 TGTGCCAGCGCCCCCCGGGGCCGACATGGGGAGACCCAGTACTTC CASAPRGRHGETQYF
. TRBJ1-6 medium-sized TRBV30 13 TGTGCCTGGAATCCGACGGATAATTCACCCCTCCACTTT CAWNPTDNSPLHF
. TRBJ1-3 many TRBV28 12 TGTGCCAGCCTGGGGGTTGGAAACACCATATATTTT CASLGVGNTIYF
TRBD1 TRBJ1-5 large TRBV6-1 17 TGTGCCAGCAGCCATCACTTTGGGGAGGGGGCGAGGCAGCCCCAGCATTTT CASSHHFGEGARQPQHF
. TRBJ1-2 large TRBV6-2/TRBV6-3 12 TGTGCCAGCAGCGAGGCGGGTTATGGCTACACCTTC CASSEAGYGYTF
. TRBJ2-7 many TRBV9 14 TGTGCCAGCAGCCCCCTTGCGGCAGAGGGGGAGCAGTACTTC CASSPLAAEGEQYF
. TRBJ1-6 medium-sized TRBV11-2 15 TGTGCCAGCAGCTTAGGACAGCTAAAGCATTCACCCCTCCACTTT CASSLGQLKHSPLHF
TRBD1 TRBJ2-1 medium-sized TRBV28 15 TGTGCCAGCAGTCTCCGGGACAGAGTATACAATGAGCAGTTCTTC CASSLRDRVYNEQFF
TRBD2 TRBJ2-1 . TRBV7-2 17 TGTGCCAGCAGCGCCGCTAGCGGGGATGACTCCTACAATGAGCAGTTCTTC CASSAASGDDSYNEQFF
. TRBJ1-6 large TRBV10-3 15 TGTGCCATCAGGGGGGCAGGGGAAGGGAATTCACCCCTCCACTTT CAIRGAGEGNSPLHF
. TRBJ1-2 . TRBV4-1 13 TGCGCCAGCAGCGGGGAGGGCCCTAATGGCTACACCTTC CASSGEGPNGYTF
TRBD1 TRBJ1-2 large TRBV27 14 TGTGCCAGCAGTAAAGGACAGGGAAGCTATGGCTACACCTTC CASSKGQGSYGYTF
TRBD2 TRBJ2-3 medium-sized TRBV28 15 TGTGCCAGCAGGGCTTCCGGGACTAGGTCAGATACGCAGTATTTT CASRASGTRSDTQYF
TRBD2 TRBJ2-2 . TRBV28 18 TGTGCCATCAGTTACTCGATTCTTCGGGGGGTGGTCACCGGGGAGCTGTTTTTT CAISYSILRGVVTGELFF
TRBD1 TRBJ1-1 large TRBV19 19 TGTGCCAGTGCCACTGGGACAGGGAGGTCGGCGGGCATGAACACTGAAGCTTTCTTT CASATGTGRSAGMNTEAFF
. TRBJ2-5 many TRBV2 13 TGTGCCAGCAGTGGGGCTAGCATCGAGACCCAGTACTTC CASSGASIETQYF
. TRBJ2-7 medium-sized TRBV7-2 14 TGTGCCAGCAGCCCCCCGACTAGTTTCCACGAGCAGTACTTC CASSPPTSFHEQYF
TRBD1 TRBJ2-2 medium-sized TRBV19 16 TGTGCCAGTAGTATAAGAACAGGGGCCCAAACCGGGGAGCTGTTTTTT CASSIRTGAQTGELFF
. TRBJ1-4 many TRBV20-1 11 TGCAGTGCCCAGATAGGCGAAAAACTGTTTTTT CSAQIGEKLFF
TRBD1 TRBJ1-1 medium-sized TRBV5-4 16 TGTGCCAGCAGCTCCCTACTGACAGGGACCCACACTGAAGCTTTCTTT CASSSLLTGTHTEAFF
. TRBJ1-1 large TRBV19 12 TGTGCAAGTGGCAGGACGAACACTGAAGCTTTCTTT CASGRTNTEAFF
TRBD2 TRBJ2-7 . TRBV20-1 13 TGCAGTGCTAGAAGCGGGGCCTCCTACGAGCAGTACTTC CSARSGASYEQYF
. TRBJ1-1 large TRBV6-2/TRBV6-3 15 TGTGCCAGCAGTTACGCCCTTGGCAGGAACACTGAAGCTTTCTTT CASSYALGRNTEAFF
. TRBJ1-4 medium-sized TRBV7-2 14 TGTGCCAGCAGCTCTGGACAGCTTAATGAAAAACTGTTTTTT CASSSGQLNEKLFF
TRBD2 TRBJ2-3 many TRBV2 15 TGTGCCAGCATCCGGATTAGCGGGAGTGCAGATACGCAGTATTTT CASIRISGSADTQYF
. TRBJ2-1 large TRBV6-5 13 TGTGCCAGCAGTGATCTGGCGGTGAATGAGCAGTTCTTC CASSDLAVNEQFF
TRBD2 TRBJ2-2 . TRBV7-2 18 TGTGCCAACAGCTTAGGGAGGACTAGCGGGAGAGAACACCGGGGAGCTGTTTTT CANSLGRTSGREHRGAVF
. TRBJ2-2 large TRBV29-1 12 TGCAGCGTTGAAGGTGGGGGCCGGGAGCTGTTTTTT CSVEGGGRELFF
TRBD2 TRBJ2-5 . TRBV20-1 15 TGCAGTGCTAGCACTAGCGGGGGGATTACTGAGACCCAGTACTTC CSASTSGGITETQYF
. TRBJ2-7 medium-sized TRBV6-2/TRBV6-3 13 TGTGCCACCCAAGGGGGGACCTCCTACGAGCAGTACTTC CATQGGTSYEQYF
. TRBJ1-1 . TRBV4-2 15 TGTGCCAGCAGCCAAGACCCCGGCCATTTGACTGAAGCTTTCTTT CASSQDPGHLTEAFF
. TRBJ2-1 . TRBV27 16 TGTGCCAGCAGCCCCTTCCCACTGTGCTCCTACAATGAGCAGTTCTTC CASSPFPLCSYNEQFF
. TRBJ2-5 medium-sized TRBV18 13 TGTGCCAGCTCACCAATAGACTCTTCGGACAGAGACTTC CASSPIDSSDRDF
. TRBJ2-1 large TRBV6-1 15 TGTGCCAGCAGTGAAGCATATGGGGAGAGGGGTGAGCAGTTCTTC CASSEAYGERGEQFF
. TRBJ1-5 large TRBV6-5 13 TGTGCCAGCAGTTACGACGGAAATCAGCCCCAGCATTTT CASSYDGNQPQHF
. TRBJ1-1 many TRBV18 13 TGTGCCAGCTCACCAGGGCCGAACACTGAAGCTTTCTTT CASSPGPNTEAFF
. TRBJ1-1 medium-sized TRBV18 14 TGTGCCAGCTCACCATCACAGCCGAACACTGAAGCTTTCTTT CASSPSQPNTEAFF
. TRBJ2-2 large TRBV24-1 14 TGTGCCACCAGTGATTATCCGGGCACCGGGGAGCTGTTTTTT CATSDYPGTGELFF
. TRBJ1-2 large TRBV6-2/TRBV6-3 13 TGTGCCAGCAGTTCAGGGGACCACTATGGCTACACCTTC CASSSGDHYGYTF
TRBD1 TRBJ2-6 large TRBV7-2 19 TGTGCCAGCAGCTTAGCCGGACAGGGTTCTTACTCTGGGGCCAACGTCCTGACTTTC CASSLAGQGSYSGANVLTF
. TRBJ1-4 large TRBV27 13 TGTGCCAGCAGCCTCTACCCCGGGGGGGGACTGTTTTTT CASSLYPGGGLFF
. TRBJ2-3 medium-sized TRBV7-3 14 TGTGCCAGCAGCCTTGGACCCGTCACAGATACGCAGTATTTT CASSLGPVTDTQYF
TRBD1 TRBJ1-1 large TRBV7-9 18 TGTGCCAGCAGCTCGACAGGGTCTACTGGGTTCGGTAGAACTGAAGCTTTCTTT CASSSTGSTGFGRTEAFF
TRBD1 TRBJ1-1 medium-sized TRBV28 14 TGTGCCAGCAGTTTAGGGACAGTCTACACTGAAGCTTTCTTT CASSLGTVYTEAFF